The present entry profiles one TCR beta chain with its context. Its antigen is unknown. No base-level quality is on record; no much larger clone is a single base apart. Separate from the approximately 670-subject first cohort, the validation cohort of 95 to 150 subjects was the group to which the donors belonged. This entry is derived from a study of cytomegalovirus exposure and HLA in healthy donors (dated by TCRdb to about 2017). The study in broad terms: The 700 or so repertoires of the first cohort and the approximately 110 validation repertoires were produced on the same platform, according to a later analysis. The study aimed to test whether signatures of past pathogen exposure could be identified by cataloging public T cell receptors. To predict cytomegalovirus infection status, the study brought together high-throughput TCR immunosequencing, statistical association of individual TCRs with disease status, and machine learning. A separate validation cohort of about 110 different subjects was used in addition to the roughly 670-subject first cohort. Overall study results and their limits: The study gave a list of some 150 TCR beta chains associated with cytomegalovirus. The validation cohort had no HLA typing available for a later analysis, so co-occurrence within that cohort was assessed over all 120 or so repertoires. Most TCR sequences were seen in very few donors, while some public TCRs were found in many individuals. A few of the identified cytomegalovirus-associated TCR beta chains were confirmed in vitro to be specific for cytomegalovirus antigens. According to the authors, the approach could potentially be generalized to other disease states and immunological phenotypes. Of the cluster scores, approximately 94% were above 0 in a later analysis, which found that TCRs clustered in the first cohort also tended to co-occur in the 120 or so validation repertoires. The classifier was reported to diagnose cytomegalovirus status with high specificity and sensitivity in both the original and validation cohorts.

The library was prepared using the immunoSEQ multiplex PCR assay. On the authors' methods: A statistical classification framework was built to diagnose cytomegalovirus status from the catalog of TCR beta chain sequences. The table was pulled from immuneACCESS by TCRdb, which kept in-frame rearrangements only. Such tables lose some clones; where checked, under half of the loss comes from unresolved V genes, and the rest has no known cause. V and J calls and clone size are as listed in that table; D and trimming were resolved from the DNA. The sample includes 150,000 to 200,000 clones, with 85% observed a single time. The ten biggest clones cover about 16% of the sample. This clonotype originated in a man younger than 30 in good health and CMV-seropositive. The specimen was PBMCs.

This receptor has the CDR3 CASSQRGGNNSPLHF. The DNA sequence is as follows: TGTGCCAGCAGCCAAAGGGGGGGGAACAATTCACCCCTCCACTTT. This chain joins TRBV11-2 to TRBJ1-6; the D gene is perhaps TRBD1, on 6 matching bases. V and J lose 5 bases and 7 bases, and a span of 15 bases separates them. Looking up the germline V gene yields CDR1 SGHAT and CDR2 FQNNGV. Spanning cysteine to phenylalanine, the CDR3 consists of 15 amino acids. The sequence is cut down to CDR3 DNA, 45 bases in frame from base 1.